The clone carrying this T cell receptor beta chain has at least ten counts. V was clipped by 4 bases and J by 3 bases; unmatched bases: 7. CDR1 and CDR2 (germline): SGHDT, YYEEEE. The CDR3 length is 15 residues. TCRdb used MiXCR to reprocess the 5' RACE reads, holding one entry per CDR3 protein. The table has about 41,000 distinct CDR3 sequences, under 12% seen once; the top ten hold 17%. Stated time point: blood at routine non-recurrence follow-up after resection. Material for sequencing was whole RNA from tumor, nontumor lung or frozen PBMC, left unsorted. The data were taken from a study of spatial heterogeneity in lung cancer. Whole-study context: Alpha-chain sequences were detected in numbers that were consistently lower than beta-chain sequences.

The TCR comes from a female donor with early-stage non-small cell lung cancer. This specimen consisted of PBMCs, obtained at follow-up. V and J are TRBV5-6 and TRBJ2-4; 7 nucleotides match TRBD2. The CDR3 coding sequence is TGTGCCAGCAGCCCGGCGGGCGGGGGCAAAAACATTCAGTACTTC. Its protein is CASSPAGGGKNIQYF.